This T cell receptor beta chain is drawn from a study of siplizumab effects on memory and regulatory T cells. The CDR3 spans 12 residues. Germline V gene data show CDR1 as SNHLY and CDR2 as FYNNEI. Unmatched junction bases numbered 7, after V lost 6 bases and J lost 11 bases. Generated by immunoSEQ multiplex PCR, the TCRdb table keeps only in-frame clones and is missing some. The sample records about 52,000 clones, 95% to 97% being singletons. The sequenced sample consisted of naive CD4+ T cells sorted from blood. The origin of this receptor is a human donor in good health. The rearrangement joins TRBV2 to TRBJ1-1; 9 nucleotides line up with TRBD1. The CDR3 is CASSLRDRDAFF. DNA for the CDR3: TGTGCCAGCAGCCTCCGGGACAGGGACGCTTTCTTT.